A single sample is the source of the 21 T cell receptor beta chains below, sequenced in a study of CD8 T cells in ankylosing spondylitis. TCRdb fed the 5' RACE reads into MiXCR, producing one record per CDR3 protein. The sample yields roughly 40,000 distinct CDR3 sequences, roughly 2.5% seen once. The sample comprised blood, either unsorted or a sorted T cell fraction (not recorded which). All receptors come from a male donor with ankylosing spondylitis or in good health (not recorded which).

This clonotype was picked up many times. The CDR3 DNA reads TGTGCCAGCAGCGCGGGGGCCGGGACTAGCGGGCTCGAGACCCAGTACTTC. Translated, it gives CASSAGAGTSGLETQYF. The chain recombines TRBV9 with TRBJ2-5; 12 nucleotides agree with TRBD2. The germline CDR1 and CDR2 sequences are SGDLS and YYNGEE. J gave up 5 bases and V 3 bases, and 11 bases lay outside the gene matches. CDR3 length equals 17 residues.

This clonotype was counted at least ten times. The chain couples TRBV9 to TRBJ2-1; 8 bases match TRBD2. The trim removed 0 bases at V and 2 bases at J, leaving 4 bases unmatched. The CDR3 spans 16 residues. Germline values: CDR1 SGDLS, CDR2 YYNGEE. CDR3 nucleotides: TGTGCCAGCAGCGTAGCCAGCGGGAGCCCCTACAATGAGCAGTTCTTC. As protein: CASSVASGSPYNEQFF.

This clonotype was observed at least ten times. This chain joins TRBV9 and TRBJ1-3; TRBD1 agrees at 8 bases. Per germline, CDR1 SGDLS and CDR2 YYNGEE. The CDR3 length is 14 residues. V was pared by 3 bases and J by 3 bases, with 2 bases of the junction left unmatched. The CDR3 loop reads CASSAGQGGNTIYF. In nucleotides, the CDR3 is TGTGCCAGCAGCGCAGGACAGGGTGGAAACACCATATATTTT.

This clonotype was observed at least ten times. The gene calls are TRBV9 and TRBJ2-5; D may be TRBD2 (6 bases). This CDR3 has 15 residues. Trimming stripped 4 bases from V and 4 bases from J, with 17 bases between. The V gene's germline CDR1 is SGDLS and CDR2 YYNGEE. The CDR3 protein is CASSPRAAGLETQYF. Written as DNA, the CDR3 is TGTGCCAGCAGCCCACGGGCAGCGGGCTTAGAGACCCAGTACTTC.

This clonotype was seen repeatedly, ten times or more. The genes are TRBV9 and TRBJ2-5, with a weak D call TRBD2 (5 bases). The V end was cut by 2 bases, the J end by 2 bases, with 7 bases between. Germline V gives CDR1 SGDLS, CDR2 YYNGEE. This CDR3 has 13 residues. CDR3 sequence: CASSVRGQETQYF. Written as DNA, the CDR3 is TGTGCCAGCAGCGTCCGGGGACAAGAGACCCAGTACTTC.

This clonotype was seen ten or more times. The rearrangement joins TRBV9 to TRBJ1-2; D may be TRBD1 (6 bases). V dropped 2 bases and J dropped 5 bases, with 19 bases sitting between them. Germline CDR1 is SGDLS and CDR2 is YYNGEE. The CDR3 runs to 16 residues. CDR3 sequence (DNA): TGTGCCAGCAGCGTCTTCCAGGGGTCCCAAGGGTATGGCTACACCTTC. Protein sequence: CASSVFQGSQGYGYTF.

This clonotype was seen repeatedly, ten times or more. The chain links TRBV9 to TRBJ1-4, with D maybe TRBD1 (5 bases). This CDR3 contains 14 residues. Germline values: CDR1 SGDLS, CDR2 YYNGEE. Trimming shortened V by 2 bases and J by 8 bases, and 13 bases separated the two germline ends. The CDR3 loop is CASSVSGAAEKLFF. The CDR3 DNA reads TGTGCCAGCAGCGTTAGTGGGGCGGCGGAAAAACTGTTTTTT.

The chain links TRBV9 to TRBJ2-1; possibly TRBD2 for D (6 bases). Trimming removed 2 bases from V and 6 bases from J, with 15 bases in between. The germline CDR1 and CDR2 sequences are SGDLS and YYNGEE. The CDR3 covers 15 residues. CDR3 protein: CASSVVAEPVNEQFF. The DNA for the CDR3 is TGTGCCAGCAGCGTGGTAGCGGAGCCTGTCAATGAGCAGTTCTTC.

V is TRBV9 and J is TRBJ2-2; D is uncertain. The CDR3 is 13 residues long. Trimming left V 3 bases short and J 7 bases short, with 10 bases between. Germline V lookup: CDR1 SGDLS, CDR2 YYNGEE. The chain's CDR3 is CASSAVFNGELFF. The CDR3 region has the DNA TGTGCCAGCAGCGCAGTCTTTAACGGGGAGCTGTTTTTT.

By share, this clonotype counts as medium-sized. This chain uses TRBV9 with TRBJ1-3; possibly TRBD1 for D (6 bases). Germline V CDR1 and CDR2: SGDLS, YYNGEE. This CDR3 is built from 16 residues. V gave up 0 bases and J gave up 2 bases, with 12 bases separating them. CDR3 loop: CASSVDSGGTGNTIYF. The CDR3 DNA sequence: TGTGCCAGCAGCGTAGACAGCGGGGGCACTGGAAACACCATATATTTT.

This clonotype was picked up many times. The chain links TRBV9 to TRBJ2-7, with D perhaps assigned TRBD1 or TRBD2 (6 bases each). The CDR3 length is 15 residues. Germline V gene sequence: CDR1 SGDLS, CDR2 YYNGEE. Trimming shortened V by 6 bases and J by 0 bases, and 16 bases separated the two germline ends. The CDR3 protein is CASTRGQGSSYEQYF. CDR3 DNA sequence: TGTGCCAGCACCCGGGGGCAGGGCAGCTCCTACGAGCAGTACTTC.

This clonotype was detected many times. The rearrangement uses TRBV9 and TRBJ2-7, with unresolved D. Germline V gene lookup returns CDR1 SGDLS and CDR2 YYNGEE. The CDR3 is 14 amino acids. Trimming removed 2 bases from V and 5 bases from J, with 14 bases in between. The CDR3 DNA follows: TGTGCCAGCAGCGTGAGCGCCGTGACGGACGAGCAGTACTTC. Protein: CASSVSAVTDEQYF. The variable domain in full, with the rest retrieved from reference TRBV9 and TRBJ2-7, is DSGVTQTPKHLITATGQRVTLRCSPRSGDLSVYWYQQSLDQGLQFLIQYYNGEERAKGNILERFSAQQFPDLHSELNLSSLELGDSALYFCASSVSAVTDEQYFGPGTRLTVT.

This clonotype was recorded at least ten times. This chain uses TRBV9 with TRBJ1-1; the match to TRBD1 covers 7 bases. The CDR3 has 16 amino acids. Germline CDR1 and CDR2: SGDLS and YYNGEE. The ends lost 0 bases at V and 4 bases at J; junction bases unmatched: 9. CDR3 sequence (DNA): TGTGCCAGCAGCGTAGTGTCCAGGGGGTGGGCCACTGAAGCTTTCTTT. Protein: CASSVVSRGWATEAFF.

At least ten counts were recorded for this clonotype. The chain joins TRBV9 to TRBJ2-3; D perhaps matches TRBD1 (6 bases). Between the trimmed V and J ends, which lost 0 bases and 2 bases, there was a span of 16 bases. The CDR3 is 17 amino acids. Germline V gene lookup returns CDR1 SGDLS and CDR2 YYNGEE. CDR3 DNA sequence: TGTGCCAGCAGCGTAGCTGGCAGGGGAGTTTCCACAGATACGCAGTATTTT. It encodes CASSVAGRGVSTDTQYF.

By share, this clonotype ranks as medium-sized. The CDR3 loop reads CASSVGQGTDTQYF. As DNA, the CDR3 is TGTGCCAGCAGCGTCGGACAGGGCACAGATACGCAGTATTTT. V gene TRBV9 combines with J gene TRBJ2-3, with 7 bases that match TRBD1. The CDR3 is made up of 14 amino acids. J gave up 1 base and V 2 bases, and 1 base lay outside the gene matches. Germline CDR1 is SGDLS and CDR2 is YYNGEE.

This clonotype was seen many times. The CDR3 DNA sequence: TGTGCCAGCAGCCCTCAGGGAGGCACGAACACCGGGGAGCTGTTTTTT. Translating it yields CASSPQGGTNTGELFF. This sequence joins TRBV9 and TRBJ2-2, with D maybe TRBD2 (6 bases). With 4 bases removed from V and 0 bases from J, the gap between germline ends came to 13 bases. Germline V gene data show CDR1 as SGDLS and CDR2 as YYNGEE. CDR3 length: 16 amino acids.

This clonotype was observed many times. The chain has TRBV9 and TRBJ1-1; tentative D call: TRBD1 (6 bases). The length of the CDR3 is 15 residues. Germline loops: CDR1 SGDLS, CDR2 YYNGEE. V was trimmed by 4 bases and J by 5 bases, leaving 18 bases between them. This chain's CDR3 is CASSPRAGRGTEAFF. CDR3 in DNA: TGTGCCAGCAGCCCCCGTGCGGGCAGGGGTACTGAAGCTTTCTTT.

Ten or more counts support this clonotype. The J gene is TRBJ2-3, the V gene TRBV9, with a tentative D call TRBD2 (6 bases). V was shortened by 3 bases and J by 3 bases, with 17 bases between the two germline ends. The V gene's germline CDR1 is SGDLS and CDR2 YYNGEE. The CDR3 loop spans 16 amino acids. CDR3 loop: CASSARPSVTTDTQYF. The DNA of the CDR3 is TGTGCCAGCAGCGCGCGACCTAGCGTTACGACAGATACGCAGTATTTT.

Many counts were recorded for this clonotype. The genes are TRBV21-1 and TRBJ2-7; whether TRBD1, the table's D call, matches the DNA was not checked. TRBV21-1 is termed a pseudogene. CDR3 length: 15 residues. This CDR3 is CASSKIRTGVYEQYF. CDR3 nucleotides: TGTGCCAGCAGCAAAATCCGGACAGGGGTCTACGAGCAGTACTTC.

In its sample, this clonotype was seen many times. This chain connects TRBV9 to TRBJ1-1, with TRBD1 as a possible D gene (5 bases). From germline, CDR1 is SGDLS and CDR2 YYNGEE. V dropped 4 bases and J dropped 1 base, with 11 bases sitting between them. The CDR3 loop spans 14 amino acids. The CDR3 sequence is CASSKTTANTEAFF. The CDR3, as DNA: TGTGCCAGCAGCAAAACGACAGCGAACACTGAAGCTTTCTTT.

This clonotype has ten or more counts. The CDR3 DNA is TGTGCCAGCAGCGTAGCTTCAACCGGGAGCGAGCAGTACTTC. Translation gives CASSVASTGSEQYF. The V and J genes are TRBV9 and TRBJ2-7, with D perhaps TRBD2 (6 bases). The CDR3 sequence is 14 residues long. Germline V lookup: CDR1 SGDLS, CDR2 YYNGEE. V was shortened by 0 bases and J by 6 bases, with 13 bases between the two germline ends.